The rows below give T cell receptor beta chains drawn from one sample of a study of human T cells and chemical hapten exposure. TCRdb ran MiXCR on the RACE reads and lists one entry per CDR3 protein. The repertoire holds around 150,000 distinct CDR3 sequences, with about 15% as singletons. The starting material was whole blood, obtained in connection with sensitization to the hapten diphenylcyclopropenone (DPC). All receptors derive from a woman aged 30 to 39 with alopecia areata. Some clones in this sample may be carry-over from other donors' samples. Each CDR3 is given with its conserved first and last residue. The D gene is left open where the match is weak. The size entry is marked missing in some rows and otherwise reads once, few, many or a size class.

V gene: TRBV25-1
CDR3 length: 16
clone size: .
J gene: TRBJ1-6
D gene: .
CDR3 protein: CASSEYQVARNSPLHF
CDR3 DNA: TGTGCCAGCAGTGAATATCAAGTGGCGCGAAATTCACCCCTCCACTTT

V gene: TRBV10-2
CDR3 length: 16
clone size: .
J gene: TRBJ2-1
D gene: TRBD2
CDR3 protein: CASNSMAGGPRGEQFF
CDR3 DNA: TGCGCCAGCAATTCGATGGCGGGGGGGCCTCGCGGTGAGCAGTTCTTC

V gene: TRBV6-2/TRBV6-3
CDR3 length: 15
clone size: many
J gene: TRBJ1-5
D gene: .
CDR3 protein: CASRQALQPYQPQHF
CDR3 DNA: TGTGCCAGCAGGCAGGCCCTACAGCCGTATCAGCCCCAGCATTTT

V gene: TRBV20-1
CDR3 length: 12
clone size: many
J gene: TRBJ1-1
D gene: TRBD1
CDR3 protein: CSAPGQGNEAFF
CDR3 DNA: TGCAGTGCGCCGGGACAGGGAAATGAAGCTTTCTTT

V gene: TRBV6-6
CDR3 length: 15
clone size: few
J gene: TRBJ1-2
D gene: TRBD1
CDR3 protein: CASTDRAGANYGYTF
CDR3 DNA: TGTGCCAGCACCGACAGGGCAGGGGCTAACTATGGCTACACCTTC

V gene: TRBV29-1
CDR3 length: 15
clone size: few
J gene: TRBJ2-7
D gene: TRBD2
CDR3 protein: CSVTSPRLASHEQYF
CDR3 DNA: TGCAGCGTAACTTCCCCTCGACTAGCCAGCCACGAGCAGTACTTC

V gene: TRBV28
CDR3 length: 13
clone size: once
J gene: TRBJ1-1
D gene: .
CDR3 protein: CASGVGGRTEAFF
CDR3 DNA: TGTGCCAGCGGCGTGGGGGGAAGGACTGAAGCTTTCTTT

V gene: TRBV29-1
CDR3 length: 13
clone size: few
J gene: TRBJ1-2
D gene: TRBD1
CDR3 protein: CSVSKDRAYGYTF
CDR3 DNA: TGCAGCGTTAGTAAGGACAGGGCCTATGGCTACACCTTC

V gene: TRBV7-2
CDR3 length: 15
clone size: .
J gene: TRBJ2-1
D gene: TRBD2
CDR3 protein: CASNLLAGRYNEQFF
CDR3 DNA: TGTGCCAGCAATCTACTAGCGGGACGGTACAATGAGCAGTTCTTC

V gene: TRBV5-1
CDR3 length: 16
clone size: many
J gene: TRBJ1-2
D gene: TRBD1
CDR3 protein: CASSLGGTGANYGYTF
CDR3 DNA: TGCGCCAGCAGCTTGGGAGGGACAGGGGCTAACTATGGCTACACCTTC

V gene: TRBV27
CDR3 length: 15
clone size: few
J gene: TRBJ2-7
D gene: .
CDR3 protein: CASSFLGSFSNEQYF
CDR3 DNA: TGTGCCAGCAGTTTCTTGGGCAGTTTTTCAAACGAGCAGTACTTC

V gene: TRBV3-1
CDR3 length: 14
clone size: .
J gene: TRBJ1-2
D gene: .
CDR3 protein: CASSQVGTGTGYTF
CDR3 DNA: TGTGCCAGCAGCCAAGTTGGCACAGGGACTGGCTACACCTTC

V gene: TRBV20-1
CDR3 length: 14
clone size: few
J gene: TRBJ2-3
D gene: .
CDR3 protein: CSATTGTSTDTQYF
CDR3 DNA: TGCAGTGCAACCACCGGGACTAGCACAGATACGCAGTATTTT

V gene: TRBV15
CDR3 length: 13
clone size: many
J gene: TRBJ2-1
D gene: .
CDR3 protein: CAASATYDNEQFF
CDR3 DNA: TGTGCCGCCTCAGCCACCTACGACAATGAGCAGTTCTTC

V gene: TRBV11-3
CDR3 length: 14
clone size: few
J gene: TRBJ1-1
D gene: .
CDR3 protein: CASRRTAANTEAFF
CDR3 DNA: TGTGCCAGCAGGAGGACAGCTGCTAACACTGAAGCTTTCTTT

V gene: TRBV7-3
CDR3 length: 13
clone size: few
J gene: TRBJ1-1
D gene: TRBD1
CDR3 protein: CASRTGGDAEAFF
CDR3 DNA: TGTGCCAGCAGAACAGGGGGTGACGCTGAAGCTTTCTTT

V gene: TRBV7-8
CDR3 length: 13
clone size: .
J gene: TRBJ2-1
D gene: .
CDR3 protein: CASSSGRSNEQFF
CDR3 DNA: TGTGCCAGCAGCTCCGGGCGGAGTAATGAGCAGTTCTTC

V gene: TRBV3-1
CDR3 length: 15
clone size: few
J gene: TRBJ1-1
D gene: .
CDR3 protein: CASSQGQFFDTEAFF
CDR3 DNA: TGTGCCAGCAGCCAAGGGCAGTTCTTTGACACTGAAGCTTTCTTT

V gene: TRBV6-5
CDR3 length: 13
clone size: .
J gene: TRBJ2-2
D gene: .
CDR3 protein: CASTASNTGELFF
CDR3 DNA: TGTGCCAGCACGGCATCGAACACCGGGGAGCTGTTTTTT

V gene: TRBV7-9
CDR3 length: 15
clone size: .
J gene: TRBJ1-5
D gene: .
CDR3 protein: CASSSDSESRQPQHF
CDR3 DNA: TGTGCCAGCAGCTCGGACAGTGAGTCTCGGCAGCCCCAGCATTTT

V gene: TRBV20-1
CDR3 length: 14
clone size: .
J gene: TRBJ2-3
D gene: TRBD2
CDR3 protein: CSATGLAYTDTQYF
CDR3 DNA: TGCAGTGCAACGGGACTAGCATACACAGATACGCAGTATTTT

V gene: TRBV6-2/TRBV6-3
CDR3 length: 15
clone size: .
J gene: TRBJ2-7
D gene: TRBD1
CDR3 protein: CASRPGTAHYYEQYF
CDR3 DNA: TGTGCCAGCAGACCCGGGACAGCTCATTACTACGAGCAGTACTTC

V gene: TRBV12-3/TRBV12-4
CDR3 length: 16
clone size: few
J gene: TRBJ2-1
D gene: TRBD1
CDR3 protein: CASSETRGPSYNEQFF
CDR3 DNA: TGTGCCAGCAGTGAAACCAGGGGGCCGTCCTACAATGAGCAGTTCTTC

V gene: TRBV28
CDR3 length: 17
clone size: few
J gene: TRBJ1-1
D gene: TRBD1
CDR3 protein: CASSLWRTGQGRTEAFF
CDR3 DNA: TGTGCCAGCAGTTTATGGCGGACGGGACAGGGGAGGACTGAAGCTTTCTTT

V gene: TRBV5-3
CDR3 length: 15
clone size: .
J gene: TRBJ1-6
D gene: TRBD1
CDR3 protein: CARSTEDRGNSPLHF
CDR3 DNA: TGTGCCAGAAGCACAGAGGACAGGGGGAATTCACCCCTCCACTTT

V gene: TRBV4-3
CDR3 length: 14
clone size: many
J gene: TRBJ2-1
D gene: .
CDR3 protein: CASSPLGLPNEQFF
CDR3 DNA: TGCGCCAGCAGCCCACTGGGACTGCCGAATGAGCAGTTCTTC

V gene: TRBV27
CDR3 length: 13
clone size: .
J gene: TRBJ2-7
D gene: TRBD2
CDR3 protein: CASNRLAGERQYF
CDR3 DNA: TGTGCCAGCAATCGGCTAGCGGGAGAAAGGCAGTACTTC

V gene: TRBV20-1
CDR3 length: 12
clone size: .
J gene: TRBJ1-5
D gene: .
CDR3 protein: CSAKRSNQPQHF
CDR3 DNA: TGCAGTGCTAAGAGGAGCAATCAGCCCCAGCATTTT

V gene: TRBV6-2/TRBV6-3
CDR3 length: 13
clone size: many
J gene: TRBJ1-5
D gene: .
CDR3 protein: CASNNPGYQPQHF
CDR3 DNA: TGTGCCAGCAACAATCCAGGGTATCAGCCCCAGCATTTT

V gene: TRBV5-4
CDR3 length: 14
clone size: few
J gene: TRBJ2-7
D gene: .
CDR3 protein: CASSLRAGEYEQYF
CDR3 DNA: TGTGCCAGCAGCTTGAGGGCAGGGGAATACGAGCAGTACTTC

V gene: TRBV7-2
CDR3 length: 13
clone size: .
J gene: TRBJ1-4
D gene: .
CDR3 protein: CASSLALGSGLFF
CDR3 DNA: TGTGCCAGCAGCTTAGCCCTGGGGAGCGGACTGTTTTTT

V gene: TRBV9
CDR3 length: 15
clone size: many
J gene: TRBJ2-5
D gene: .
CDR3 protein: CASSVGAQTQETQYF
CDR3 DNA: TGTGCCAGCAGCGTCGGGGCCCAAACACAAGAGACCCAGTACTTC

V gene: TRBV7-8
CDR3 length: 14
clone size: few
J gene: TRBJ2-3
D gene: TRBD1
CDR3 protein: CASSLADRMDTQYF
CDR3 DNA: TGTGCCAGCAGCTTAGCGGACAGGATGGATACGCAGTATTTT

V gene: TRBV14
CDR3 length: 14
clone size: .
J gene: TRBJ1-2
D gene: .
CDR3 protein: CASSQVRGSYGYTF
CDR3 DNA: TGTGCCAGCAGCCAAGTACGGGGGAGCTATGGCTACACCTTC

V gene: TRBV6-6
CDR3 length: 14
clone size: few
J gene: TRBJ1-1
D gene: .
CDR3 protein: CASSSGSPPTEAFF
CDR3 DNA: TGTGCCAGCAGTTCCGGGTCACCTCCAACTGAAGCTTTCTTT

V gene: TRBV7-2
CDR3 length: 13
clone size: few
J gene: TRBJ1-2
D gene: TRBD1
CDR3 protein: CASSSTGGGGYTF
CDR3 DNA: TGTGCCAGCAGCTCTACAGGGGGCGGCGGCTACACCTTC

V gene: TRBV29-1
CDR3 length: 11
clone size: many
J gene: TRBJ1-1
D gene: .
CDR3 protein: CSVSSTGEAFF
CDR3 DNA: TGCAGCGTTAGTTCGACGGGTGAAGCTTTCTTT

V gene: TRBV5-1
CDR3 length: 15
clone size: many
J gene: TRBJ1-3
D gene: .
CDR3 protein: CASSVQPGSGNTIYF
CDR3 DNA: TGCGCCAGCAGCGTACAGCCCGGCTCTGGAAACACCATATATTTT

V gene: TRBV15
CDR3 length: 15
clone size: few
J gene: TRBJ1-5
D gene: .
CDR3 protein: CATSRSDSSNQPQHF
CDR3 DNA: TGTGCCACCAGCAGATCGGACAGTAGCAATCAGCCCCAGCATTTT

V gene: TRBV7-2
CDR3 length: 14
clone size: .
J gene: TRBJ2-2
D gene: TRBD1
CDR3 protein: CASSFDRGDGELFF
CDR3 DNA: TGTGCCAGCAGCTTTGACAGGGGAGACGGGGAGCTGTTTTTT

V gene: TRBV28
CDR3 length: 14
clone size: .
J gene: TRBJ2-5
D gene: TRBD2
CDR3 protein: CASSWREVIETQYF
CDR3 DNA: TGTGCCAGCAGTTGGCGGGAGGTCATAGAGACCCAGTACTTC

V gene: TRBV12-3/TRBV12-4
CDR3 length: 15
clone size: .
J gene: TRBJ1-5
D gene: .
CDR3 protein: CASSFGQGWDQPQHF
CDR3 DNA: TGTGCCAGCAGTTTTGGGCAGGGTTGGGATCAGCCCCAGCATTTT

V gene: TRBV6-6
CDR3 length: 14
clone size: .
J gene: TRBJ1-2
D gene: .
CDR3 protein: CASSWSSGTYGYTF
CDR3 DNA: TGTGCCAGCAGCTGGTCGTCAGGGACCTATGGCTACACCTTC

V gene: TRBV27
CDR3 length: 14
clone size: .
J gene: TRBJ2-7
D gene: TRBD1
CDR3 protein: CASRPGQGADEQYF
CDR3 DNA: TGTGCCAGCCGGCCGGGACAGGGGGCAGACGAGCAGTACTTC

V gene: TRBV12-3/TRBV12-4
CDR3 length: 14
clone size: few
J gene: TRBJ1-2
D gene: TRBD1
CDR3 protein: CASSSTGTDNGYTF
CDR3 DNA: TGTGCCAGCAGTTCTACCGGGACAGACAATGGCTACACCTTC

V gene: TRBV3-1
CDR3 length: 18
clone size: few
J gene: TRBJ2-1
D gene: TRBD2
CDR3 protein: CASSRNSGTSGGNNEQFF
CDR3 DNA: TGTGCCAGCAGCAGAAACTCCGGGACTAGCGGGGGAAACAATGAGCAGTTCTTC

V gene: TRBV7-3
CDR3 length: 13
clone size: .
J gene: TRBJ1-2
D gene: TRBD1
CDR3 protein: CASSTRTGDGYTF
CDR3 DNA: TGTGCCAGCAGCACCCGGACAGGGGATGGCTACACCTTC

V gene: TRBV5-4
CDR3 length: 13
clone size: many
J gene: TRBJ2-5
D gene: .
CDR3 protein: CASSLVPVETQYF
CDR3 DNA: TGTGCCAGCAGCTTGGTGCCCGTAGAGACCCAGTACTTC

V gene: TRBV27
CDR3 length: 16
clone size: many
J gene: TRBJ1-5
D gene: .
CDR3 protein: CASSLIGVSQNQPQHF
CDR3 DNA: TGTGCCAGCAGTTTAATCGGTGTCAGCCAAAATCAGCCCCAGCATTTT

V gene: TRBV2
CDR3 length: 16
clone size: many
J gene: TRBJ2-3
D gene: TRBD2
CDR3 protein: CASSVISGGLMQSQYF
CDR3 DNA: TGTGCCAGCAGTGTGATTAGCGGGGGACTAATGCAATCGCAGTATTTT

V gene: TRBV12-3/TRBV12-4
CDR3 length: 15
clone size: few
J gene: TRBJ1-1
D gene: .
CDR3 protein: CASSPEGTGRAEAFF
CDR3 DNA: TGTGCCAGCAGTCCGGAGGGGACCGGTAGGGCTGAAGCTTTCTTT

V gene: TRBV3-1
CDR3 length: 20
clone size: .
J gene: TRBJ1-1
D gene: .
CDR3 protein: CASSQDPPGFHPGTNTEAFF
CDR3 DNA: TGTGCCAGCAGCCAAGATCCACCAGGCTTTCACCCGGGAACGAACACTGAAGCTTTCTTT

V gene: TRBV6-2/TRBV6-3
CDR3 length: 11
clone size: .
J gene: TRBJ1-1
D gene: .
CDR3 protein: CATLQNTEAFF
CDR3 DNA: TGTGCCACCCTACAGAACACTGAAGCTTTCTTT

V gene: TRBV7-9
CDR3 length: 15
clone size: .
J gene: TRBJ2-3
D gene: .
CDR3 protein: CASSLEGWGTDTQYF
CDR3 DNA: TGTGCCAGCAGCTTAGAGGGTTGGGGCACAGATACGCAGTATTTT